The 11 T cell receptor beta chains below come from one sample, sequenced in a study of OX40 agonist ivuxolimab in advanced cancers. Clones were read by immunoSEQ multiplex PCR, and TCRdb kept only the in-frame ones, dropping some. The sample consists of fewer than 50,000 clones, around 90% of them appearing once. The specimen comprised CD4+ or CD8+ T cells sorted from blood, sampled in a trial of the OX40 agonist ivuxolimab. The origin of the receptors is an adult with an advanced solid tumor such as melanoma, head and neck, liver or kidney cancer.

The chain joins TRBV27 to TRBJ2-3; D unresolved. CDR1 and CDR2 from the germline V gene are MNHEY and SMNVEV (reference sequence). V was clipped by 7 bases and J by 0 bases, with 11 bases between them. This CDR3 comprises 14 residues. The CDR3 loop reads CASIGTTSTDTQYF. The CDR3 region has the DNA TGTGCCAGCATCGGCACGACTAGCACAGATACGCAGTATTTT.

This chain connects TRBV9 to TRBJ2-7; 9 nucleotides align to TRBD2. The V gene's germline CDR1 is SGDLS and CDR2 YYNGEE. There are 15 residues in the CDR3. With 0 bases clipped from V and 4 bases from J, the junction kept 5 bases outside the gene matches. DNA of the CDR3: TGTGCCAGCAGCGTAGGTGCTAGCGGGACATACGAGCAGTACTTC. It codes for CASSVGASGTYEQYF.

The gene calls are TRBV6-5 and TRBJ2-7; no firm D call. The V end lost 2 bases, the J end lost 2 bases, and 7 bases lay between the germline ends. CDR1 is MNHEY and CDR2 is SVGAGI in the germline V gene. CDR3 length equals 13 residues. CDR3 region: CASSYGRTYEQYF. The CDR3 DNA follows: TGTGCCAGCAGTTACGGGCGGACCTACGAGCAGTACTTC.

This CDR3 is CASSDYAGETQYF. As DNA, the CDR3 is TGCGCCAGCAGTGATTACGCCGGGGAGACCCAGTACTTC. The chain recombines TRBV10-1 with TRBJ2-5; D ambiguous. The germline V gene has CDR1 WNHNN and CDR2 SYGVQD (reference sequence). Between the trimmed V and J ends, which lost 3 bases and 5 bases, there was a span of 10 bases. CDR3 size: 13 residues.

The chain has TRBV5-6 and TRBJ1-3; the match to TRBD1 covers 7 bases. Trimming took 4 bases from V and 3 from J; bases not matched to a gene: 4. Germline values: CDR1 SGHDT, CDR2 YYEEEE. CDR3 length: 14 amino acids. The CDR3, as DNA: TGTGCCAGCAGCACAGGGGACTTTGGAAACACCATATATTTT. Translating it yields CASSTGDFGNTIYF.

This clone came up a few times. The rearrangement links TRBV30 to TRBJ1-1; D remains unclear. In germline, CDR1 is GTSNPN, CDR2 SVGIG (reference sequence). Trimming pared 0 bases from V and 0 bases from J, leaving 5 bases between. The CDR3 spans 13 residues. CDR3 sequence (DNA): TGTGCCTGGAGTGTGGGGATGAACACTGAAGCTTTCTTT. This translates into CAWSVGMNTEAFF.

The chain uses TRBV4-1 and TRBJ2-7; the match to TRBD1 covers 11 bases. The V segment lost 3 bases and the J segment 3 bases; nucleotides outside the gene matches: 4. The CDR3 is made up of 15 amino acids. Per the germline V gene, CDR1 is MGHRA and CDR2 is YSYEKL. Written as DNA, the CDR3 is TGCGCCAGCAGCCAGGGACAGGGGGGTTTCTACGAGCAGTACTTC. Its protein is CASSQGQGGFYEQYF.

The CDR3: CSGGGQGAGNEQFF. CDR3 nucleotides: TGCAGCGGAGGAGGACAGGGGGCAGGTAATGAGCAGTTCTTC. The rearrangement joins TRBV29-1 to TRBJ2-1, with 11 bases aligning to TRBD1. Looked up from germline, CDR1 is SQVTM and CDR2 is ANQGSEA. The CDR3 length is 14 residues. Trimming removed 7 bases from V and 7 bases from J; junction bases left unmatched: 9.

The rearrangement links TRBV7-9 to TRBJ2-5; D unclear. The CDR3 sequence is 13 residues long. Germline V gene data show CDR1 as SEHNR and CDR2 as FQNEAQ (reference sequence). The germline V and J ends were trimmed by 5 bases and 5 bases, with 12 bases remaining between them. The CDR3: CASSLQNVETQYF. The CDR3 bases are TGTGCCAGCAGCCTTCAAAATGTGGAGACCCAGTACTTC.

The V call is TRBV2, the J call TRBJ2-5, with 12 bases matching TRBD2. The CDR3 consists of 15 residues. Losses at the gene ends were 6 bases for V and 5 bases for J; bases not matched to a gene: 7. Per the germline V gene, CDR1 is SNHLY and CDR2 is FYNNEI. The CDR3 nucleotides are TGTGCCAGCAGAGAGACTAGCGGGAGAAGTGAGACCCAGTACTTC. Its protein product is CASRETSGRSETQYF.

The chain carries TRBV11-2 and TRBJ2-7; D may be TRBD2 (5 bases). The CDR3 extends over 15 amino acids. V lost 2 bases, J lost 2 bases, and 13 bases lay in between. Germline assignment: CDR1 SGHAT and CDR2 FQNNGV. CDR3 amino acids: CASSLQASNTYEQYF. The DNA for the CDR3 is TGTGCCAGCAGCTTACAGGCTAGCAATACCTACGAGCAGTACTTC.